A selection of T cell receptor beta chains follows, all from one sample in a study of CD8+CD57+ T cells in acquired aplastic anemia. Via MiXCR, TCRdb re-called the reads, giving one row per CDR3 protein. The table shows approximately 250,000 distinct CDR3 sequences, with 82% occurring only once. Specimen: sorted CD4+, CD8+, or CD8+CD57+ T cells (not recorded which) from PBMCs. The receptors come from a human donor with aplastic anemia. CDR3s include the opening cysteine and the closing phenylalanine or tryptophan. The D gene is left open where the match is weak. Clone size is shown for a subset of rows, as once, few, many or a class of expanded clone.

D gene	J gene	clone size	V gene	CDR3 DNA	CDR3 protein
-	TRBJ2-1	-	TRBV5-1	TGCGCCAGCAGCATAGCCGGGAGAGGGTCGAGCGATGAGCAGTTCTTC	CASSIAGRGSSDEQFF
-	TRBJ2-3	-	TRBV9	TGTGCCAGCAGCTTAGGGGGAGATACCGAGACGCAGTATTTT	CASSLGGDTETQYF
-	TRBJ2-3	-	TRBV15	TGTGCCACCAGCATAGCCAGCGAGCCAGATACGCAGTACTTT	CATSIASEPDTQYF
-	TRBJ1-6	-	TRBV9	TGTGCCAGCAGCCTCTCCGAGAGAGGGTTTGAATCACCCCTCCACTTT	CASSLSERGFESPLHF
TRBD1	TRBJ2-2	many	TRBV27	TGTGCCAGCAGTTTAGAACAGGGGGATCCCGGGGAGCTGTTTTTT	CASSLEQGDPGELFF
-	TRBJ2-3	-	TRBV24-1	TGTGCCAGCAGCAACATGAACACCGGTACGCTGTATTTT	CASSNMNTGTLYF
-	TRBJ1-1	few	TRBV2	TGTGCCAGCAGTGGGGATCGGACGGGGAACACTGAAGCTTTCTTT	CASSGDRTGNTEAFF
-	TRBJ1-6	-	TRBV20-1	TGCAGTGCTAGATCCACCGCAGACCCCACACCCCTCCACTTT	CSARSTADPTPLHF
-	TRBJ1-1	once	TRBV6-1	TGTGCCAGCAGACCGATGGGACTGTTGGAAGCTTTCTTT	CASRPMGLLEAFF
-	TRBJ1-2	few	TRBV5-4	TGTGCCAGCAGCCATACTAGCGCAGGTGGCTACACCTTC	CASSHTSAGGYTF
-	TRBJ2-3	-	TRBV7-8	TGTGCCAGCAGCATGTCGAGCTCCGGGGAGCTGCAGTTTTTT	CASSMSSSGELQFF
-	TRBJ2-1	-	TRBV2	TGTGCCAGGGGGGGCGGGGGCGGCGATACGCAGTACTTT	CARGGGGGDTQYF
-	TRBJ2-6	-	TRBV9	TGTGCCAGCAGCGGTGGAGGGGTAGGCTACGAGCAGTACGTCCTGACTTTC	CASSGGGVGYEQYVLTF
-	TRBJ2-3	-	TRBV6-5	TGTGCCAGCAGTTACGTGCAGGGTAAGCAGTATTTT	CASSYVQGKQYF
-	TRBJ2-3	many	TRBV13	TGTGCCAGCAGCCCTTACACAGATACGCAGTATTTT	CASSPYTDTQYF
TRBD2	TRBJ2-1	once	TRBV10-1	TGCGCCAGCCGGACTAGCGGGGGGGCCGGTACAGGGGAGCAGTTCTTC	CASRTSGGAGTGEQFF
-	TRBJ2-7	-	TRBV7-2	TGTGCCAGCACCAAGGGGGTAACCTACGAGCAGTACTTC	CASTKGVTYEQYF
-	TRBJ2-7	-	TRBV9	TGTGCCAGCAGCGGAACGGACGAATCGACAGTACGTTTCTACGAGCAGTACTTC	CASSGTDESTVRFYEQYF
-	TRBJ1-2	-	TRBV7-2	TGTGCCAGCAGCTTAGATCTGGCGGGGAACTATGGCTCTACCTTC	CASSLDLAGNYGSTF
-	TRBJ1-2	few	TRBV10-3	TGTGCCAACACTGGGCAGGGGAACTATGGCTACACCTTC	CANTGQGNYGYTF
-	TRBJ1-2	-	TRBV9	TGTGCCAGCAGTGAAGGGACGGTAAACTATGATTTCACCTTC	CASSEGTVNYDFTF
TRBD2	TRBJ2-5	-	TRBV2	TGTGCCAGCAGTGACGGTAGCGGGGGGGGAGAGACCCAGTACTTC	CASSDGSGGGETQYF
TRBD2	TRBJ2-1	-	TRBV7-3	TGTGCCAGCAGTGGCGGGAGGAACACTGAAGCCTTTGTTCAGTTCTTC	CASSGGRNTEAFVQFF
-	TRBJ2-1	-	TRBV7-2	TGTGCCAGCAGCCAGGGGGGCGGCACCGGCTATGGCTACCAGTTCTTC	CASSQGGGTGYGYQFF
TRBD1	TRBJ1-2	-	TRBV7-8	TGTGCCAGCAGCTTTGATCCAGACGGGACAGTCTATTGCTACACCTTC	CASSFDPDGTVYCYTF
-	TRBJ2-1	-	TRBV7-9	TGTGCCAGCAGCTTAACGGGTAGCTACGGGTCCTTC	CASSLTGSYGSF
-	TRBJ2-7	-	TRBV5-5	TGTGCCAGCAGCTTGGACAGGCTAGCCTACGAGCAGTACTTC	CASSLDRLAYEQYF
-	TRBJ2-3	-	TRBV5-6	TGTGCCAGCAGCTTGGGACAACGTCCCGATACGCAGTATTTT	CASSLGQRPDTQYF
TRBD1	TRBJ2-5	-	TRBV7-3	TGTGCCAGCAGCCCCGGTGAGGGGGCCCAAGAGACCCAGTACTTC	CASSPGEGAQETQYF
-	TRBJ1-2	many	TRBV9	TGTGCCAGCAGCGTAGGGGGAGGTGGCTACACCTTC	CASSVGGGGYTF
-	TRBJ2-1	-	TRBV7-9	TGTGCCAGCAGCCAAGGATATGAGCAGTTCTTC	CASSQGYEQFF
-	TRBJ2-1	-	TRBV10-3	TGTGCCATCAAGGAGGGGGGGACAATTGGTGAGCAGTTCTTC	CAIKEGGTIGEQFF
TRBD2	TRBJ2-1	-	TRBV10-3	TGTGCCATCAGTGTGGGTAGCGGGGGGGCGTATGAGCAGTTCTTC	CAISVGSGGAYEQFF
-	TRBJ1-2	few	TRBV7-8	TGTGCCAGCAGCTTGGCGGGAGGCCGCGATACGCAGGGCTACACCTTC	CASSLAGGRDTQGYTF
-	TRBJ1-2	-	TRBV7-9	TGTGCCAGCAGCTCGGAGAGGGACGGGCGCGTAAATGGCTACACCTTC	CASSSERDGRVNGYTF
-	TRBJ1-4	-	TRBV7-9	TGTGCCAGCACCCCCCGGACGGGCCCCACTGAAAAACTGTTTTTT	CASTPRTGPTEKLFF
-	TRBJ2-5	-	TRBV7-9	-	CASSNQRETQYFEF
TRBD1	TRBJ2-3	-	TRBV7-8	TGTGCCAGCAGCGTTGGGGGAGACGGGACAGCCCTTTCGTATTTT	CASSVGGDGTALSYF
-	TRBJ1-1	-	TRBV7-9	TGTGCCAGCAGTCCCCGACTAGCGGGGGACACTGAAGCTTTCTTT	CASSPRLAGDTEAFF
-	TRBJ2-2	once	TRBV5-6	TGTGCCAGCAGCTTGGAGAAGGGGCGGAACACCGGGGAGCTGTTTTTT	CASSLEKGRNTGELFF
-	TRBJ2-5	few	TRBV7-9	TGCGCCAGCAGCGAGGGGGGTCAAGAGACCCAGTACTTC	CASSEGGQETQYF
TRBD1	TRBJ2-5	-	TRBV7-6	TGTGCCAGCAGCGCTAACAGGGGGGTGCCACCCCACCACCAGTACTTC	CASSANRGVPPHHQYF
-	TRBJ1-6	-	TRBV7-9	TGTGCCAGTAGTATGGACTCGACACCCCTCCACTTT	CASSMDSTPLHF
-	TRBJ2-3	-	TRBV7-3	TGTTCTCCTAGGATCCCGGCAGGTACACTGACGCTTTCTTTT	CSPRIPAGTLTLSF
TRBD2	TRBJ2-1	once	TRBV20-1	TGCAGTGCCCCTAGACTAGCGGGGGATGGAGAGCAGTTCTTC	CSAPRLAGDGEQFF
-	TRBJ1-1	few	TRBV7-9	TGTGCCAGCAGCTCACTGACCACTGAAGCTTTCTTT	CASSSLTTEAFF
-	TRBJ1-1	-	TRBV11-2	TGCGCCAGCAGCCCCCATTGGGGGGCGGTCACTGAAGCTTTCTTT	CASSPHWGAVTEAFF
-	TRBJ2-5	-	TRBV7-6	TGTGTCAGCAGCTTAGCCCACACAACAAAAGAGACCGAGTACTTC	CVSSLAHTTKETEYF
-	TRBJ1-1	-	TRBV9	-	CASGGAGDIQYFAFF
-	TRBJ2-5	-	TRBV7-6	TGTGCCAGCAGCTCGGTCAGGGGACCTTCGTACTTC	CASSSVRGPSYF
TRBD1	TRBJ1-2	few	TRBV15	TGTGCCACCAGTAGACAGGGGGCGAGCTATGGCTACACCTTC	CATSRQGASYGYTF
-	TRBJ1-2	-	TRBV25-1	TGTGCCAGCAGCGAGGGGAAACTCTATGGCTACACCTTC	CASSEGKLYGYTF